This T cell receptor (beta chain) was identified during a study of blood T cell repertoires in COVID-19. Study summary: Italy, Spain and the United States were the sources of the convalescent and acute COVID-19 samples. PBMCs, B-cell-depleted T cells, or T cells provided the cDNA or gDNA that made up the material.

V was cut by 4 bases and J by 2 bases, with 8 bases left in between. The germline V gene encodes CDR1 KGHSH and CDR2 LQKENI. The CDR3 is made up of 13 amino acids. Per the original data handling: Amplifying reference gene primers gave estimates of nucleated cell counts. Profiled with immunoSEQ multiplex PCR; TCRdb holds only in-frame clones, not every one. The D gene and trimming were derived from the DNA, and the V and J assignments and clone size from that table. The repertoire has roughly 160,000 clones, around two thirds of them found once; the top ten carry about 3%. The gene calls are TRBV18 and TRBJ2-5; D gene ambiguous. Source material: peripheral blood. The clonotype comes from a woman aged 80 or over with acute or convalescent COVID-19. For the CDR3, the DNA is TGTGCCAGCTCACAACAAAGTCAAGAGACCCAGTACTTC. Its translation is CASSQQSQETQYF.